This is a list of T cell receptor beta chains from one sample in a study of blood T cell repertoires in COVID-19. The repertoire was sequenced with immunoSEQ multiplex PCR; TCRdb's copy has only in-frame clones and lacks some. This sample carries about 110,000 clones, approximately 80% of them seen once, and the ten largest clones take 7.9%. Sequenced sample: peripheral blood. These TCRs come from a woman aged 80 or over with active or convalescent COVID-19. Each CDR3 is given with its conserved first and last residue. Each record gives: clone size, J gene, V gene, D gene, CDR3 protein, CDR3 DNA. The D gene is left open where the match is weak. For some rows the clone size is stated as once, few or many, or as a class when expanded; others skip it.

.	TRBJ1-4	TRBV27	TRBD1	CASGFPKTGGSNEKLFF	TGTGCCAGTGGGTTCCCTAAAACAGGGGGAAGTAATGAAAAACTGTTTTTT
.	TRBJ2-1	TRBV28	TRBD1	CASQQGGAGSYNEQFF	TGTGCCAGCCAACAGGGGGGTGCGGGTTCCTACAATGAGCAGTTCTTC
.	TRBJ2-4	TRBV13	.	CASSLGENIQYF	TGTGCCAGCAGCTTAGGCGAAAACATTCAGTACTTC
once	TRBJ2-4	TRBV28	TRBD2	CASVLAGGNIQYF	TGTGCCAGCGTACTAGCGGGAGGGAACATTCAGTACTTC
.	TRBJ2-1	TRBV9	TRBD2	CAPRAGGSSYNEQFF	TGTGCCCCACGGGCGGGCGGGAGCTCCTACAATGAGCAGTTCTTC
.	TRBJ2-5	TRBV6-6	.	CASSYWGDQETQYF	TGTGCCAGCAGTTACTGGGGAGACCAAGAGACCCAGTACTTC
.	TRBJ2-3	TRBV6-1	.	CASSAPPSRRGTDTQYF	TGTGCCAGCAGTGCGCCACCGTCTCGGCGGGGCACAGATACGCAGTATTTT
.	TRBJ2-5	TRBV11-2	TRBD1	CASSRDRVQETQYF	TGTGCCAGCAGCAGGGACAGGGTCCAAGAGACCCAGTACTTC
.	TRBJ1-1	TRBV4-2	.	CASSRPENTEAFF	TGTGCCAGCAGCCGTCCAGAGAACACTGAAGCTTTCTTT
.	TRBJ1-5	TRBV6-5	.	CASSYSDSSLQPQHF	TGTGCCAGCAGTTATTCCGACAGCTCATTACAGCCCCAGCATTTT
once	TRBJ2-6	TRBV27	TRBD1	CARRRGGTGGSGANVLTF	TGTGCCCGCAGGCGGGGGGGGACAGGGGGCTCTGGGGCCAACGTCCTGACTTTC
.	TRBJ2-1	TRBV28	.	CASSLFSALSSYNEQFF	TGTGCCAGCAGTTTGTTTAGCGCCTTAAGCTCCTACAATGAGCAGTTCTTC
.	TRBJ2-1	TRBV3-1/TRBV3-2	TRBD2	CASSYGLAGEFF	TGTGCCAGCAGCTATGGACTAGCGGGGGAGTTCTTC
.	TRBJ2-7	TRBV18	.	CASSPPERATYEQYF	TGTGCCAGCTCACCACCGGAGCGGGCGACATACGAGCAGTACTTC
.	TRBJ2-7	TRBV11-2	.	CASSLVSYEQYF	TGTGCCAGCAGCTTAGTCTCGTACGAGCAGTACTTC